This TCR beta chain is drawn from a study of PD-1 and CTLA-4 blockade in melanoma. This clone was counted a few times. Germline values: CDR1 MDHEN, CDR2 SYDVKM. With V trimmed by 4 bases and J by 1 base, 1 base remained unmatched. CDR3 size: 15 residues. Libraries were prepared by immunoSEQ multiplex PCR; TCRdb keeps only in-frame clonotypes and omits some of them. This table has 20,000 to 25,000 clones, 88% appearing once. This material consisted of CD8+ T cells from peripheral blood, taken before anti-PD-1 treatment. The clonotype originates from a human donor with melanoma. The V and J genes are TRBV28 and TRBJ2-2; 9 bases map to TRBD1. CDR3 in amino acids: CASSSGQGNTGELFF. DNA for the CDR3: TGTGCCAGCAGTTCGGGACAGGGGAACACCGGGGAGCTGTTTTTT. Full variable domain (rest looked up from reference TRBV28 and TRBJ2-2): DVKVTQSSRYLVKRTGEKVFLECVQDMDHENMFWYRQDPGLGLRLIYFSYDVKMKEKGDIPEGYSVSREKKERFSLILESASTNQTSMYLCASSSGQGNTGELFFGEGSRLTVL.